Listed below are T cell receptor beta chains from one sample, sequenced in a study of cytomegalovirus exposure and HLA in healthy donors. Clones were read by immunoSEQ multiplex PCR, and TCRdb kept only the in-frame ones, dropping some. Among 100,000 or so clones, roughly 80% were seen once, and the ten largest hold roughly 6.9%. The sample comprised PBMCs. All receptors derive from a man aged 25 to 40 in good health and CMV-seropositive. CDR3s leave out the opening cysteine and the closing phenylalanine or tryptophan. Not all rows give a size; the values are once, few, many and, for expanded clones, a class.

size: -; V: TRBV27; J: TRBJ1-2; CDR3: ASSFQGAYYGYT
size: -; V: TRBV6-1; J: TRBJ1-5; CDR3: ASSDLTGGDQPQH
size: -; V: TRBV19; J: TRBJ1-1; CDR3: ASTDRGRGNTEAF
size: -; V: TRBV9; J: TRBJ2-5; CDR3: ASSVAGAGGSQETQY
size: -; V: TRBV23-1; J: TRBJ2-2; CDR3: ASSLIPPSPNTGELF
size: medium-sized; V: TRBV6-1; J: TRBJ1-6; CDR3: ASSTTGGDSPLH
size: once; V: TRBV4-3; J: TRBJ1-5; CDR3: ASSQDARAGPQPQH
size: -; V: TRBV27; J: TRBJ2-3; CDR3: ASSLLGGVTDTQY
size: -; V: TRBV9; J: TRBJ1-6; CDR3: ASSAKGELYNSPLH
size: -; V: TRBV5-8; J: TRBJ2-7; CDR3: ASSLGGNSYEQY
size: once; V: TRBV5-1; J: TRBJ2-3; CDR3: ASSFPGADTQY
size: -; V: TRBV6-5; J: TRBJ2-7; CDR3: ASGQGGSYEQY
size: -; V: TRBV7-2; J: TRBJ1-1; CDR3: ASSTQLGNTEAF
size: -; V: TRBV27; J: TRBJ2-2; CDR3: ASSLLTSGGANTGELF
size: once; V: TRBV7-8; J: TRBJ2-1; CDR3: ASSPEALAGGPNEQF
size: -; V: TRBV5-4; J: TRBJ2-5; CDR3: ASSLGLAGALRETQY
size: -; V: TRBV10-1; J: TRBJ2-5; CDR3: ASSEFLRQEEEETQY